The next 12 T cell receptor beta chains were all read from a single sample in a study of blood T cell repertoires in COVID-19. Here immunoSEQ multiplex PCR was the method, and the copy in TCRdb shows in-frame clones only, minus some. Found here are hundreds of thousands of clones, roughly 88% of them singletons; the top ten hold 1.4%. The specimen was peripheral blood. These receptors all stem from a woman aged 30 to 39 with active or convalescent COVID-19.

The V call is TRBV12-5, the J call TRBJ2-7; TRBD1 is a possible D gene (5 bases). The V end lost 0 bases, the J end lost 3 bases, and 12 bases lay between the germline ends. This CDR3 comprises 15 residues. Per the germline V gene, CDR1 is LGHNT and CDR2 is FRNRAP. DNA for the CDR3: TGTGCTAGTGGTTTGGTATCAGGGTCCCTCTACGAGCAGTACTTC. As protein: CASGLVSGSLYEQYF.

Turning to this clone: Other DNA sequences in the same sample also yield this CDR3. The V and J genes are TRBV18 and TRBJ2-1, with 8 bases that match TRBD1. In germline, CDR1 is KGHSH, CDR2 LQKENI. Unmatched junction bases numbered 2, after V lost 0 bases and J lost 7 bases. The CDR3 totals 14 residues. The CDR3: CASSPPQGGNEQFF. The CDR3 region has the DNA TGTGCCAGCTCACCACCACAGGGGGGTAATGAGCAGTTCTTC.

This chain uses TRBV10-1 with TRBJ1-2; TRBD1 might be the D (5 bases). The CDR3 loop spans 14 amino acids. V was trimmed by 0 bases and J by 6 bases, leaving 11 bases between them. Germline assignment: CDR1 WNHNN and CDR2 SYGVQD (reference sequence). For the CDR3, the DNA is TGCGCCAGCAGTGAGTCGAAGGGAGGGGATGGCTACACCTTC. This gives the protein CASSESKGGDGYTF.

This clone has only one observation. The rearrangement uses TRBV19 and TRBJ1-1, with 9 nucleotides matching TRBD1. Losses at the gene ends were 5 bases for V and 0 bases for J; bases not matched to a gene: 7. Germline CDR1 reads LNHDA; CDR2 reads SQIVND (reference sequence). The CDR3 is 16 residues long. The CDR3 reads CASSLGQGKMNTEAFF. The CDR3 nucleotides are TGTGCCAGTAGTCTCGGACAGGGGAAAATGAACACTGAAGCTTTCTTT.

The chain has TRBV27 and TRBJ1-2, with D hard to call. The CDR3 covers 17 residues. Germline loops: CDR1 MNHEY, CDR2 SMNVEV (reference sequence). Deletions cut 2 bases from V and 5 bases from J, with 21 bases between. The CDR3 reads CASSLTAPSAVGYGYTF. The CDR3 DNA reads as TGTGCCAGCAGTTTAACTGCACCGAGTGCCGTCGGGTATGGCTACACCTTC.

The rearrangement uses TRBV7-9 and TRBJ1-6; D uncertain. Germline CDR1 SEHNR, CDR2 FQNEAQ (reference sequence). CDR3 length: 14 amino acids. V dropped 2 bases and J dropped 6 bases, with 8 bases sitting between them. The DNA of the CDR3 is TGTGCCAGCAGCTTACAAATACTTAATTCACCCCTCCACTTT. Encoded protein: CASSLQILNSPLHF.

This chain links TRBV19 with TRBJ2-7; 8 bases are shared with TRBD1. The CDR3 has 14 amino acids. With V trimmed by 5 bases and J by 4 bases, 7 bases remained unmatched. The germline CDR1 and CDR2 sequences are LNHDA and SQIVND (reference sequence). The CDR3 nucleotides are TGTGCCAGTAGTCCACAGGACAGGGAGTACGAGCAGTACTTC. It yields the protein CASSPQDREYEQYF.

The chain employs TRBV18 and TRBJ1-2; tentatively, D is TRBD1 (5 bases). Germline V gives CDR1 KGHSH, CDR2 LQKENI. The CDR3 is 14 amino acids. Trimming took off 8 bases at V and 4 bases at J, with 17 bases between the two ends. The CDR3 sequence: CASAPLGQGYGYTF. The CDR3 coding sequence is TGTGCCAGCGCCCCCCTAGGGCAGGGCTATGGCTACACCTTC.

V and J are TRBV2 and TRBJ1-5; TRBD1 agrees at 10 bases. The V segment lost 0 bases and the J segment 6 bases; nucleotides outside the gene matches: 2. The CDR3 is 15 residues long. Germline CDR1 and CDR2: SNHLY and FYNNEI. CDR3 bases: TGTGCCAGCAGTGAAGCTGGGACAGGGGTTCAGCCCCAGCATTTT. It yields the protein CASSEAGTGVQPQHF.

The chain is built from TRBV2 and TRBJ2-3; TRBD2 might be the D (6 bases). The ends were cut back, 8 bases at V and 4 bases at J, with 22 bases in the middle. The CDR3 consists of 16 residues. Germline lookup yields CDR1 SNHLY and CDR2 FYNNEI. CDR3 protein: CASSARRGLASDTQYF. The DNA for the CDR3 is TGTGCCAGCTCCGCCAGGAGGGGCCTGGCCTCAGATACGCAGTATTTT.

CDR3 protein: CASSYSIYEQYF. CDR3 coding DNA: TGTGCCAGCAGTTACTCTATCTACGAGCAGTACTTC. The V call is TRBV12-3 or TRBV12-4, the J call TRBJ2-7; D is uncertain. CDR3 length: 12 residues. V lost 4 bases, J lost 3 bases, and 7 bases lay in between.

The chain joins TRBV6-5 to TRBJ2-3, with a tentative D call TRBD2 (5 bases). This CDR3 is built from 13 residues. Trimming pared 11 bases from V and 1 base from J, leaving 13 bases between. CDR1 and CDR2 (germline): MNHEY, SVGAGI. DNA of the CDR3: TGTGCCGCCGGAAAGAGGGGCACAGATACGCAGTATTTT. It is translated as CAAGKRGTDTQYF.